Below, 8 T cell receptor beta chains from the same sample are listed, as sequenced in a study of cytomegalovirus exposure and HLA in healthy donors. This PCR relied on a set of 60 Vbeta primers and 13 Jbeta primers. Clones were sequenced by immunoSEQ multiplex PCR, and TCRdb holds only the in-frame ones, with some missing. The sample includes about 100,000 clones, approximately 82% seen only once; the top ten take 1.2%. Sequenced material: PBMCs. The receptors originated from a woman younger than 30 in good health and CMV-seronegative.

The CDR3 sequence is CASSKAPGQGPYSNQPQHF. Written as DNA, the CDR3 is TGTGCCAGCAGCAAAGCCCCGGGACAGGGTCCTTATAGCAATCAGCCCCAGCATTTT. The chain employs TRBV21-1 and TRBJ1-5; whether TRBD1, the table's D call, matches the DNA was not checked. TRBV21-1 is labeled a pseudogene. The CDR3 is 19 residues long.

The chain uses TRBV4-2 and TRBJ1-2; D is possibly TRBD1 (6 bases). The germline gives CDR1 LGHNA, CDR2 YNFKEQ. The CDR3 is 14 amino acids. Trimming pared 4 bases from V and 3 bases from J, leaving 12 bases between. The CDR3 nucleotides read TGTGCCAGCAGCCCCGAACAGGGCGACTATGGCTACACCTTC. Translation: CASSPEQGDYGYTF.

This clone has just one count. The rearrangement joins TRBV4-3 to TRBJ1-2; a possible D gene is TRBD1 (6 bases). CDR3 size: 12 residues. Germline-derived CDR1 and CDR2 are LGHNA and YSLEER. V lost 1 base and J 10 bases, leaving 10 bases between the germline ends. This CDR3 is CASSQVQGTYTF. The CDR3 DNA reads TGCGCCAGCAGCCAAGTCCAGGGGACCTACACCTTC.

The rearrangement uses TRBV7-2 and TRBJ1-4; D is unresolved. This CDR3 has 16 amino acids. V was trimmed by 5 bases and J by 0 bases, leaving 13 bases between them. Germline loops: CDR1 SGHTA, CDR2 FQGNSA. DNA for the CDR3: TGTGCCAGCAGCCCCGGGAGGATAGCAACTAATGAAAAACTGTTTTTT. It encodes CASSPGRIATNEKLFF.

The rearrangement joins TRBV11-2 to TRBJ2-7, with 13 bases aligning to TRBD2. This CDR3 comprises 15 residues. J lost 5 bases, V lost 7 bases, and 8 bases had no gene match. The germline V gene has CDR1 SGHAT and CDR2 FQNNGV. CDR3 DNA: TGTGCCAGCACCGAACTAGCGGGAGGGCTGGACGAGCAGTACTTC. This codes for CASTELAGGLDEQYF.

This chain links TRBV7-2 with TRBJ2-3, with a tentative D call TRBD1 (5 bases). Germline assignment: CDR1 SGHTA and CDR2 FQGNSA. Deletions cut 5 bases from V and 4 bases from J, with 19 bases between. The length of the CDR3 is 16 residues. CDR3 nucleotide sequence: TGTGCCAGCAGCAATATCAGGGATTATCCTCCAGATACGCAGTATTTT. As protein: CASSNIRDYPPDTQYF.

This chain links TRBV9 with TRBJ2-7; D is perhaps TRBD1 (6 bases). V was clipped by 1 base and J by 6 bases, with 11 bases between them. Germline-derived CDR1 and CDR2 are SGDLS and YYNGEE. The CDR3 runs 13 residues. CDR3 region: CASSVRGSGEQYF. In DNA, the CDR3 is TGTGCCAGCAGCGTAAGGGGGTCTGGCGAGCAGTACTTC.

V gene TRBV15 combines with J gene TRBJ1-2; TRBD1 aligns across 7 bases. V lost 6 bases, J lost 13 bases, and 20 bases stayed unmatched. The CDR3 length is 15 residues. Germline V gene sequence: CDR1 LNHNV, CDR2 YYDKDF (reference sequence). CDR3 in amino acids: CATSNYPPGTAACTF. The CDR3 region has the DNA TGTGCCACCAGTAACTACCCCCCCGGGACAGCTGCGTGCACCTTC.